The TCR beta chain under discussion was sequenced for a study of blood T cell repertoires in COVID-19. The trim removed 4 bases at V and 8 bases at J, leaving 10 bases unmatched. CDR1 is SGHNT, CDR2 YYREEE, per germline (reference sequence). This CDR3 is built from 14 residues. The data were produced by immunoSEQ multiplex PCR, yet TCRdb's version contains in-frame clones alone and is incomplete. The data show about 120,000 clones, over 80% seen once. The chain combines TRBV5-4 with TRBJ2-3, with 7 bases that match TRBD1. The sample consisted of peripheral blood. This sequence was found in a man aged 25 to 45 with acute or convalescent COVID-19. DNA of the CDR3: TGTGCCAGCAGCCTTAGGGGGCAACCACGTACGCAGTATTTT. Translating it yields CASSLRGQPRTQYF.